This TCR beta chain was identified during a study of sequential checkpoint blockade in melanoma. Study-level information: TCRbeta immunosequencing was performed on DNA from around 91 pretreatment melanoma tumor samples. Findings and caveats of the study: In arm A, pretreatment tumor clonality was associated with response.

Generated by immunoSEQ multiplex PCR, the TCRdb table keeps only in-frame clones and is missing some. Here the sample spans 4,500 to 7,000 clones, around 39% being singletons. A remark on this clone: Its antigen is unidentified.

CDR1 is MNHGY and CDR2 is SAAAGT in the germline V gene. The CDR3 is 16 amino acids. Trimming pared 5 bases from V and 2 bases from J, leaving 17 bases between. As for treatment: randomized to nivolumab then ipilimumab (arm A) or the reverse (arm B). DNA-damaging chemotherapy had not been given to any patient beforehand. The source is a human donor with melanoma. J is TRBJ2-3 and V is TRBV6-8; tentatively, D is TRBD2 (6 bases). Specimen: tumor tissue (inferred from file names), collected from a patient given nivolumab and ipilimumab in sequence. CDR3 nucleotides: TGTGCCAGCAGTGAGGGGAGGCAGTGGGTCACAGATACGCAGTATTTT. Protein sequence: CASSEGRQWVTDTQYF.